The 6 T cell receptor beta chains given below trace back to one sample, sequenced in a study of cytomegalovirus exposure and HLA in healthy donors. TCRdb's table, derived via immunoSEQ multiplex PCR, lists solely in-frame clones and lacks some. The data hold 250,000 or so clones, with around 87% observed a single time. Sequenced material: PBMCs. The receptors originated from a man aged 18 to 29 in good health and CMV-seronegative.

The chain uses TRBV5-6 and TRBJ2-1; 7 bases are shared with TRBD2. This CDR3 is built from 13 residues. Trimming at V came to 0 bases and at J to 9 bases, leaving 3 bases not matched to a gene. CDR1 and CDR2 from the germline V gene are SGHDT and YYEEEE. The CDR3 reads CASSLAGGTEQFF. The CDR3 nucleotides are TGTGCCAGCAGCTTGGCCGGGGGGACTGAGCAGTTCTTC.

This chain uses TRBV5-1 with TRBJ2-2; D might be TRBD2 (7 bases). Germline-derived CDR1 and CDR2 are SGHRS and YFSETQ. Trimming shortened V by 4 bases and J by 1 base, and 14 bases separated the two germline ends. The CDR3 runs 16 residues. The CDR3 region has the DNA TGCGCCAGCAGCGTGAACGGGGGGCTGAACACCGGGGAGCTGTTTTTT. This translates into CASSVNGGLNTGELFF.

The chain has TRBV19 and TRBJ1-5; TRBD1 might be the D (6 bases). V was trimmed by 6 bases and J by 6 bases, leaving 12 bases between them. This CDR3 is 13 amino acids long. Germline V gene sequence: CDR1 LNHDA, CDR2 SQIVND (reference sequence). The CDR3 nucleotides read TGTGCCAGTAGATACAGGGACGGTCAGCCCCAGCATTTT. It yields the protein CASRYRDGQPQHF. The full variable domain, with the rest looked up from reference TRBV19 and TRBJ1-5, is DGGITQSPKYLFRKEGQNVTLSCEQNLNHDAMYWYRQDPGQGLRLIYYSQIVNDFQKGDIAEGYSVSREKKESFPLTVTSAQKNPTAFYLCASRYRDGQPQHFGDGTRLSIL.

This chain links TRBV7-2 with TRBJ2-5; 8 bases fit TRBD2. Germline V lookup: CDR1 SGHTA, CDR2 FQGNSA. The CDR3 loop spans 15 amino acids. J gave up 5 bases and V 1 base, and 6 bases lay outside the gene matches. The CDR3, as DNA: TGTGCCAGCAGCTTAGTCGGGGGGGCCTTGGAGACCCAGTACTTC. Residues: CASSLVGGALETQYF.

The V call is TRBV19, the J call TRBJ2-3; D is perhaps TRBD2 (6 bases). The V and J ends lost 2 bases and 1 base respectively, with 13 bases between them. Germline loops: CDR1 LNHDA, CDR2 SQIVND (reference sequence). CDR3 length: 16 residues. DNA of the CDR3: TGTGCCAGTAGTATAAACCTTGGCGGGGGCACAGATACGCAGTATTTT. This sequence encodes CASSINLGGGTDTQYF.

The chain recombines TRBV19 with TRBJ2-4, with D unclear. This CDR3 region has 11 residues. V dropped 5 bases and J dropped 10 bases, with 9 bases sitting between them. Germline loops: CDR1 LNHDA, CDR2 SQIVND (reference sequence). The CDR3 bases are TGTGCCAGTAGTGCAGGTCCAATTCAGTACTTC. Translated, it gives CASSAGPIQYF.